Below, 25 T cell receptor beta chains from the same sample are listed, as sequenced in a study of blood T cell repertoires in COVID-19. The protocol was immunoSEQ multiplex PCR, while the TCRdb copy is restricted to in-frame clones and leaves out a portion. The sample carries 400,000 to 450,000 clones, roughly 89% recorded once. The specimen sequenced was peripheral blood. Source of these receptors: a woman in her twenties or thirties with active or convalescent COVID-19.

V gene TRBV19 combines with J gene TRBJ1-1; 10 bases align to TRBD1. Germline CDR1 LNHDA, CDR2 SQIVND (reference sequence). The CDR3 is made up of 15 amino acids. V lost 4 bases and J lost 1; bases outside the gene matches: 3. CDR3 loop: CASSRQGAGNTEAFF. CDR3 DNA: TGTGCCAGTAGTAGACAGGGGGCCGGGAACACTGAAGCTTTCTTT.

The chain carries TRBV7-8 and TRBJ1-2; TRBD1 matches 7 bases. The CDR3 is 15 residues long. V shed 5 bases, J shed 4 bases, and the junction held 10 bases outside the gene matches. Germline V gene data show CDR1 as SGHVS and CDR2 as FQNEAQ. CDR3 amino acids: CASSEDPGQLYGYTF. The CDR3 bases are TGTGCCAGCAGCGAAGACCCGGGACAGCTCTATGGCTACACCTTC.

This chain links TRBV3-1 (or the pseudogene TRBV3-2) with TRBJ1-3; unclear D gene. Trimming pared 1 base from V and 3 bases from J, leaving 10 bases between. This CDR3 region has 15 residues. CDR1 is LGHDT and CDR2 is YNNKEL in the germline V gene (reference sequence). CDR3 nucleotides: TGTGCCAGCAGCCAAGTCCCTAGTGGTGGAAACACCATATATTTT. It encodes CASSQVPSGGNTIYF.

V and J are TRBV10-3 and TRBJ2-5, with 7 bases identical to TRBD2. This CDR3 has 13 amino acids. Germline CDR1 reads ENHRY; CDR2 reads SYGVKD. After removal of 4 bases from V and 2 bases from J, the junction contained 1 base not matched to a gene. CDR3 in amino acids: CAISGGGQETQYF. The CDR3 DNA reads as TGTGCCATCAGTGGGGGGGGACAAGAGACCCAGTACTTC.

The V gene is TRBV9, the J gene TRBJ2-2, with 9 bases identical to TRBD1. V gave up 3 bases and J gave up 0 bases; unmatched junction bases: 3. Germline CDR1 and CDR2: SGDLS and YYNGEE. The CDR3 extends over 16 amino acids. Here the CDR3 DNA reads TGTGCCAGCAGCGCCAGACAGGGGGCGAACACCGGGGAGCTGTTTTTT. Encoded protein: CASSARQGANTGELFF.

V and J are TRBV6-5 and TRBJ1-1; no clear D. The CDR3 runs to 15 residues. Trimming left V 6 bases short and J 0 bases short, with 14 bases between. CDR1 is MNHEY and CDR2 is SVGAGI in the germline V gene. The CDR3 is CASRGRALMNTEAFF. The CDR3 DNA reads as TGTGCCAGCAGGGGGAGGGCCCTTATGAACACTGAAGCTTTCTTT.

The V gene is TRBV5-6, the J gene TRBJ2-3, with 11 bases lining up with TRBD2. Germline V gives CDR1 SGHDT, CDR2 YYEEEE. The CDR3 extends over 15 amino acids. V shed 6 bases, J shed 6 bases, and the junction held 9 bases outside the gene matches. The CDR3 DNA follows: TGTGCCAGCAACCTACTAGCGGGAGCCGTGGATACGCAGTATTTT. It encodes CASNLLAGAVDTQYF.

This chain connects TRBV3-1 (or the pseudogene TRBV3-2) to TRBJ2-7; 8 bases are shared with TRBD2. Germline loops: CDR1 LGHDT, CDR2 YNNKEL (reference sequence). The CDR3 length is 17 residues. V was pared by 0 bases and J by 4 bases, with 11 bases of the junction left unmatched. The CDR3 sequence: CASSQDKIYGGAYEQYF. The CDR3 DNA reads as TGTGCCAGCAGCCAAGATAAGATATACGGGGGGGCTTACGAGCAGTACTTC.

This chain joins TRBV30 and TRBJ1-2; D uncertain. V lost 2 bases to trimming and J lost 0 bases, with 4 bases between them. Germline values: CDR1 GTSNPN, CDR2 SVGIG (reference sequence). The CDR3 covers 12 residues. The CDR3 region has the DNA TGTGCCTGGAGTTATGCTAACTATGGCTACACCTTC. Its translation is CAWSYANYGYTF. Looking up the rest from reference TRBV30 and TRBJ1-2 gives the full variable domain: SQTIHQWPATLVQPVGSPLSLECTVEGTSNPNLYWYRQAAGRGLQLLFYSVGIGQISSEVPQNLSASRPQDRQFILSSKKLLLSDSGFYLCAWSYANYGYTFGSGTRLTVV.

This clone was found a few times. This sequence joins TRBV4-2 and TRBJ1-6; D is uncertain. Germline V gene data show CDR1 as LGHNA and CDR2 as YNFKEQ. Trimming shortened V by 1 base and J by 0 bases, and 7 bases separated the two germline ends. This CDR3 spans 16 amino acids. This chain's CDR3 is CASSQGRSSYNSPLHF. Here the CDR3 DNA reads TGTGCCAGCAGCCAAGGACGGAGCTCCTATAATTCACCCCTCCACTTT.

This chain uses TRBV19 with TRBJ2-3, with a weak D call TRBD1 (6 bases). Germline CDR1 is LNHDA and CDR2 is SQIVND (reference sequence). V lost 1 base to trimming and J lost 0 bases, with 8 bases between them. This CDR3 has 15 amino acids. The CDR3 DNA reads as TGTGCCAGTAGTATAGGGACAGTGAGCACAGATACGCAGTATTTT. Translation: CASSIGTVSTDTQYF.

V and J are TRBV10-1 and TRBJ1-2; D is possibly TRBD1 (6 bases). Germline V gene data show CDR1 as WNHNN and CDR2 as SYGVQD (reference sequence). CDR3 length: 17 residues. Trimming pared 0 bases from V and 4 bases from J, leaving 18 bases between. CDR3 sequence: CASSESKKAGQGYGYTF. The CDR3, as DNA: TGCGCCAGCAGTGAGTCGAAGAAAGCGGGACAAGGCTATGGCTACACCTTC.

The chain has TRBV7-8 and TRBJ1-4; D perhaps matches TRBD1 (6 bases). Trimming left V 6 bases short and J 7 bases short, with 12 bases between. In germline, CDR1 is SGHVS, CDR2 FQNEAQ. The CDR3 spans 13 residues. CDR3 loop: CASRGRGAEKLFF. The CDR3 DNA reads as TGTGCCAGCAGGGGCAGGGGTGCTGAAAAACTGTTTTTT.

The chain has TRBV2 and TRBJ1-1; D is undetermined. The CDR3 length is 14 residues. V lost 8 bases to trimming and J lost 5 bases, with 18 bases between them. Germline CDR1 is SNHLY and CDR2 is FYNNEI. The CDR3 is CASSLSTTRTEAFF. CDR3 nucleotide sequence: TGTGCCAGCTCCCTCAGCACCACGAGGACTGAAGCTTTCTTT. Variable domain in full (rest from reference TRBV2 and TRBJ1-1): EPEVTQTPSHQVTQMGQEVILRCVPISNHLYFYWYRQILGQKVEFLVSFYNNEISEKSEIFDDQFSVERPDGSNFTLKIRSTKLEDSAMYFCASSLSTTRTEAFFGQGTRLTVV.

The chain recombines TRBV6-1 with TRBJ2-5; no clear D. V was cut by 2 bases and J by 4 bases, with 11 bases left in between. The CDR3 has 14 residues. The germline V gene encodes CDR1 MNHNS and CDR2 SASEGT. The DNA for the CDR3 is TGTGCCAGCAGTGAAATGGCGCGAGGAGAGACCCAGTACTTC. Translating gives CASSEMARGETQYF.

The V and J genes are TRBV30 and TRBJ2-2; no clear D gene. Trimming stripped 5 bases from V and 8 bases from J, with 6 bases between. CDR1 and CDR2 from the germline V gene are GTSNPN and SVGIG (reference sequence). The CDR3 extends over 10 amino acids. The CDR3 spells CAWGYGELFF. In nucleotides, the CDR3 is TGTGCCTGGGGCTATGGGGAGCTGTTTTTT.

This clone was counted between two and nine times. The CDR3 protein is CASRNMNTGELFF. CDR3 in DNA: TGCGCCAGCAGAAACATGAACACCGGGGAGCTGTTTTTT. This chain uses TRBV10-1 with TRBJ2-2, with D hard to call. The CDR3 loop spans 13 amino acids. Germline-derived CDR1 and CDR2 are WNHNN and SYGVQD (reference sequence). Deletions cut 6 bases from V and 1 base from J, with 6 bases between.

This sequence joins TRBV6-1 and TRBJ1-2; D is unclear. This CDR3 contains 16 residues. Germline loops: CDR1 MNHNS, CDR2 SASEGT. V was pared by 4 bases and J by 2 bases, with 17 bases between. The CDR3 is CASSVYNGGRNYGYTF. The CDR3 DNA follows: TGTGCCAGCAGTGTATACAATGGAGGACGGAACTATGGCTACACCTTC.

The chain has TRBV5-1 and TRBJ1-5; D possibly corresponds to TRBD1 (6 bases). V was pared by 4 bases and J by 0 bases, with 17 bases between. The CDR3 has 17 amino acids. Germline V gene sequence: CDR1 SGHRS, CDR2 YFSETQ. The DNA of the CDR3 is TGCGCCAGCAGCAGGGACACGTGCGAAGATAGCAATCAGCCCCAGCATTTT. Its translation: CASSRDTCEDSNQPQHF.

This clone turned up a few times. This chain uses TRBV20-1 with TRBJ1-2; D unclear. Germline V lookup: CDR1 DFQATT, CDR2 SNEGSKA (reference sequence). The CDR3 sequence is 11 residues long. V was trimmed by 6 bases and J by 6 bases, leaving 11 bases between them. The CDR3 DNA sequence: TGCAGTGCCACGAATCAGAATGGCTACACCTTC. Translated: CSATNQNGYTF.

The V gene is TRBV12-2, the J gene TRBJ1-4. TRBV12-2 is an annotated pseudogene. The CDR3 is 14 residues long. The CDR3 DNA reads as TGTGCAAGTCGCTTCCGAGCAACTAATGAAAAACTGTTTTTT. It specifies CASRFRATNEKLFF.

In this sample, this clone turned up a few times. The rearrangement joins TRBV2 to TRBJ2-1; TRBD2 aligns across 8 bases. Germline CDR1 SNHLY, CDR2 FYNNEI. Trimming at V came to 5 bases and at J to 2 bases, leaving 5 bases not matched to a gene. The CDR3 has 15 amino acids. The CDR3 region is CASSPGGKPYNEQFF. DNA for the CDR3: TGTGCCAGCAGTCCGGGGGGGAAGCCCTACAATGAGCAGTTCTTC.

This chain joins TRBV6-6 and TRBJ1-1, with TRBD1 matching over 9 bases. Unmatched junction bases numbered 8, after V lost 5 bases and J lost 1 base. CDR3 length: 16 residues. Germline-derived CDR1 and CDR2 are MNHNY and SVGAGI (reference sequence). The CDR3 DNA is TGTGCCAGCAGTGCACACAGGGGGCGGGGGAACACTGAAGCTTTCTTT. Protein sequence: CASSAHRGRGNTEAFF.

The rearrangement links TRBV5-6 to TRBJ2-5; 8 positions match TRBD1. Germline V gives CDR1 SGHDT, CDR2 YYEEEE. V trimming: 2 bases; J trimming: 3 bases; junction bases outside the gene matches: 9. This CDR3 is built from 16 residues. As DNA, the CDR3 is TGTGCCAGCAGCTTAGGGAGGACAGGGTCGAAAGAGACCCAGTACTTC. The encoded protein is CASSLGRTGSKETQYF.

This CDR3 reads CATSRDSGVGGYTF. For the CDR3, the DNA is TGTGCCACCAGCAGAGATTCAGGGGTCGGCGGCTACACCTTC. The gene calls are TRBV15 and TRBJ1-2; TRBD1 is a possible D gene (6 bases). The CDR3 spans 14 residues. The V and J ends lost 0 bases and 8 bases respectively, with 13 bases between them. Germline V gene data show CDR1 as LNHNV and CDR2 as YYDKDF (reference sequence).